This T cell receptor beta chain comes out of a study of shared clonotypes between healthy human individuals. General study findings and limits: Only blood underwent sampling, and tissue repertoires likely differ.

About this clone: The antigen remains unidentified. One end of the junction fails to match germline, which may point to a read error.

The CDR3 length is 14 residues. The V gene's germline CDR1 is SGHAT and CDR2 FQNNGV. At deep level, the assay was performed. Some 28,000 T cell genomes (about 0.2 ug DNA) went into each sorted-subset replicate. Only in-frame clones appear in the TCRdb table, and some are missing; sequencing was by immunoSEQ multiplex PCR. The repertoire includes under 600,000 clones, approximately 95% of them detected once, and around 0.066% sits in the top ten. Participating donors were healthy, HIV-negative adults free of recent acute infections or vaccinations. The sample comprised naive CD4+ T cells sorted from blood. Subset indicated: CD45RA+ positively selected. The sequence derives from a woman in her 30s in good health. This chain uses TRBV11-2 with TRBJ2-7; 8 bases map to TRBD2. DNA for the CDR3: TGTGCCAGCAGCTTGACTAGCGAGACTTACGGGCAGTACTTC. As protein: CASSLTSETYGQYF.